This T cell receptor (beta chain) was retrieved from a study of blood T cell repertoires in COVID-19. Looking at the study overall: Acute and convalescent COVID-19 samples came from the United States, Italy and Spain. T cells, B-cell-depleted T cells, or PBMCs provided the cDNA or gDNA that served as material.

As originally analysed: Amplification of reference gene primers provided the estimated nucleated cell counts. The repertoire was sequenced with immunoSEQ multiplex PCR; TCRdb's copy has only in-frame clones and lacks some. Clonal size and the V and J genes are those of that table, whereas D and trimming came from the DNA. Here the sample spans around 260,000 clones, roughly four fifths being singletons. The CDR3 length is 12 residues. CDR1 and CDR2 from the germline V gene are MNHEY and SMNVEV (reference sequence). Trimming pared 4 bases from V and 4 bases from J, leaving 8 bases between. Material: peripheral blood. This chain connects TRBV27 to TRBJ2-7; no reliable D call. The sequence came from a woman in her forties or fifties who had recovered from COVID-19. The CDR3 bases are TGTGCCAGCAGTTCGAGCCCATACGAGCAGTACTTC. It yields the protein CASSSSPYEQYF.